Here is one T cell receptor (beta chain) with its context. This record comes from a study of shared clonotypes between healthy human individuals. The assay used deep level. Profiling relied on immunoSEQ multiplex PCR, and the TCRdb table lists in-frame clones only, not all of them. This table has 2,100,000 or so clones, about 94% appearing once. After removal of 0 bases from V and 2 bases from J, the junction contained 8 bases not matched to a gene. CDR3 length: 17 residues. Germline V gene sequence: CDR1 SGHRS, CDR2 YFSETQ. V gene TRBV5-1 combines with J gene TRBJ2-3; 8 nucleotides line up with TRBD1. The source of this sequence is a man aged 18 to 29 in good health. Sequencing was carried out using naive CD4+ T cells sorted from blood. Subset specified: CD45RA+ positively selected. In DNA, the CDR3 is TGCGCCAGCAGCTTGGGACAGGGGAATCCCCACACAGATACGCAGTATTTT. It is translated as CASSLGQGNPHTDTQYF.